The 20 T cell receptor beta chains given below trace back to one sample, sequenced in a study of blood T cell repertoires in COVID-19. The table came from immunoSEQ multiplex PCR; TCRdb's copy has only in-frame clones and leaves some out. The table lists around 250,000 clones, roughly 86% of them singletons. The source material was peripheral blood. Receptors were obtained from an older woman with active or convalescent COVID-19.

The chain recombines TRBV2 with TRBJ1-2, with D perhaps matching TRBD1 (6 bases). V was cut by 5 bases and J by 8 bases, with 9 bases left in between. The CDR3 covers 11 residues. Germline V gene data show CDR1 as SNHLY and CDR2 as FYNNEI. The CDR3 DNA reads as TGTGCCAGCAGTCAGGGGAACGGCTACACCTTC. It translates to CASSQGNGYTF.

This chain joins TRBV11-2 and TRBJ1-3; the D is unclear. This CDR3 spans 12 amino acids. Per germline, CDR1 SGHAT and CDR2 FQNNGV. The V end was cut by 9 bases, the J end by 0 bases, with 6 bases between. The CDR3 is CASTASGNTIYF. CDR3 nucleotides: TGTGCCAGTACAGCCTCTGGAAACACCATATATTTT.

A remark on this clone: Other DNA sequences in this sample translate to the same CDR3. Written as DNA, the CDR3 is TGTGCCAGCAGCTTCAACAGGGAGCAGTACTTC. It specifies CASSFNREQYF. The chain recombines TRBV13 with TRBJ2-7; TRBD1 might be the D (5 bases). This CDR3 region has 11 residues. V lost 3 bases and J 7 bases, leaving 7 bases between the germline ends. Germline-derived CDR1 and CDR2 are PRHDT and FYEKMQ (reference sequence).

The chain has TRBV27 and TRBJ2-7; tentative D call: TRBD2 (5 bases). This CDR3 has 16 amino acids. Germline CDR1 MNHEY, CDR2 SMNVEV (reference sequence). V was trimmed by 0 bases and J by 3 bases, leaving 15 bases between them. CDR3 bases: TGTGCCAGCAGTTTATCGAATCGGGGATCCGGCTACGAGCAGTACTTC. Its protein is CASSLSNRGSGYEQYF.

This sequence joins TRBV4-3 and TRBJ2-5; the D gene is possibly TRBD2 (6 bases). This CDR3 region has 14 residues. The V and J ends lost 1 base and 5 bases respectively, with 11 bases between them. The V gene's germline CDR1 is LGHNA and CDR2 YSLEER. For the CDR3, the DNA is TGCGCCAGCAGCCAAGGACGCGGGGTGGAGACCCAGTACTTC. It is translated as CASSQGRGVETQYF.

The chain links TRBV24-1 to TRBJ1-2, with D tentatively TRBD1 (6 bases). Trimming left V 7 bases short and J 3 bases short, with 11 bases between. This CDR3 comprises 13 residues. Germline CDR1 KGHDR, CDR2 SFDVKD. CDR3 sequence: CATSTGLDYGYTF. The CDR3 DNA is TGTGCCACCAGCACAGGGTTAGACTATGGCTACACCTTC.

J is TRBJ2-1 and V is TRBV5-1; TRBD2 might be the D (5 bases). Trimming left V 0 bases short and J 7 bases short, with 23 bases between. CDR3 length equals 18 residues. CDR1 is SGHRS, CDR2 YFSETQ, per germline. CDR3 loop: CASSLDFPRTALSNEQFF. The DNA of the CDR3 is TGCGCCAGCAGCTTGGACTTCCCGAGGACTGCTCTGTCGAATGAGCAGTTCTTC.

V usage is TRBV7-8 and J usage is TRBJ1-1; 7 bases map to TRBD1. Trimming cost V 5 bases and J 8 bases; bases outside gene matches: 5. CDR3 size: 12 residues. Germline CDR1 SGHVS, CDR2 FQNEAQ. CDR3 sequence reads: CASSPNRGEAFF. In nucleotides, the CDR3 is TGTGCCAGCAGCCCGAACAGGGGCGAAGCTTTCTTT.

This clone was recorded a few times. V and J are TRBV24-1 and TRBJ2-4; possibly TRBD2 for D (6 bases). Germline V gene sequence: CDR1 KGHDR, CDR2 SFDVKD. CDR3 length equals 14 residues. Trimming shortened V by 1 base and J by 9 bases, and 12 bases separated the two germline ends. This chain's CDR3 is CATSDFGAGPIQYF. The CDR3 coding sequence is TGTGCCACCAGTGATTTCGGGGCGGGACCCATTCAGTACTTC.

The V gene is TRBV9, the J gene TRBJ2-5; D gene uncertain. CDR3 length: 16 residues. The V end lost 0 bases, the J end lost 5 bases, and 17 bases lay between the germline ends. Germline CDR1 and CDR2: SGDLS and YYNGEE. DNA of the CDR3: TGTGCCAGCAGCGTAGATGGCCGGTTAGCCGGGGAGACCCAGTACTTC. Translated, it gives CASSVDGRLAGETQYF. Full variable domain (rest looked up from reference TRBV9 and TRBJ2-5): DSGVTQTPKHLITATGQRVTLRCSPRSGDLSVYWYQQSLDQGLQFLIQYYNGEERAKGNILERFSAQQFPDLHSELNLSSLELGDSALYFCASSVDGRLAGETQYFGPGTRLLVL.

V usage is TRBV20-1 and J usage is TRBJ2-2, with D tentatively TRBD2 (6 bases). The V gene's germline CDR1 is DFQATT and CDR2 SNEGSKA (reference sequence). The V gene lost 3 bases and the J gene lost 7 bases, with 18 bases spanning the gap. This CDR3 is 15 amino acids long. The CDR3 reads CSASPKAGWGGELFF. CDR3 coding DNA: TGCAGTGCTAGTCCTAAGGCGGGGTGGGGCGGGGAGCTGTTTTTT.

This chain joins TRBV6-6 and TRBJ1-5, with 8 bases matching TRBD1. V gave up 6 bases and J gave up 7 bases; unmatched junction bases: 11. Germline loops: CDR1 MNHNY, CDR2 SVGAGI (reference sequence). This CDR3 contains 15 residues. Here the CDR3 DNA reads TGTGCCAGCAGCAAACAGGACAGGGCTTCCCAGCCCCAGCATTTT. Protein: CASSKQDRASQPQHF.

Only one count was recorded for this clone. The genes are TRBV19 and TRBJ2-7; 7 bases align to TRBD2. The CDR3 totals 12 residues. The germline V gene has CDR1 LNHDA and CDR2 SQIVND (reference sequence). V trimming: 10 bases; J trimming: 3 bases; junction bases outside the gene matches: 6. The CDR3 here is CATTGGVYEQYF. The CDR3, as DNA: TGTGCCACGACGGGAGGTGTCTACGAGCAGTACTTC.

The gene calls are TRBV12-3 or TRBV12-4 and TRBJ1-4; D gene unclear. The V end was cut by 1 base, the J end by 13 bases, with 7 bases between. CDR3 length: 11 residues. In DNA, the CDR3 is TGTGCCAGCAGTTTAGGGTTCGGACTGTTTTTT. Translated: CASSLGFGLFF.

The chain uses TRBV5-4 and TRBJ1-2; 7 bases fit TRBD1. Germline-derived CDR1 and CDR2 are SGHNT and YYREEE (reference sequence). The CDR3 totals 14 residues. V lost 5 bases, J lost 1 base, and 5 bases stayed unmatched. In DNA, the CDR3 is TGTGCCAGCAGAGGGCCAGGGGGTAACTATGGCTACACCTTC. Translation: CASRGPGGNYGYTF.

CDR3 nucleotides: TGTGCCATCAGTGTAGCGGGGGGTGGCACAGATACGCAGTATTTT. It encodes CAISVAGGGTDTQYF. The rearrangement uses TRBV10-3 and TRBJ2-3; 10 nucleotides agree with TRBD2. J gave up 1 base and V 4 bases, and 2 bases lay outside the gene matches. Germline V gives CDR1 ENHRY, CDR2 SYGVKD. The CDR3 is 15 amino acids.

This sequence joins TRBV2 and TRBJ1-4, with D maybe TRBD1 (5 bases). CDR1 and CDR2 (germline): SNHLY, FYNNEI. The V end was cut by 4 bases, the J end by 7 bases, with 13 bases between. The CDR3 totals 14 residues. The CDR3 DNA reads as TGTGCCAGCAGTGTGCAGGGCGAAGGTGAAAAACTGTTTTTT. This encodes CASSVQGEGEKLFF.

The count of this clone is one. The V and J genes are TRBV4-3 and TRBJ2-7, with no clear D. Trimming removed 0 bases at V and 2 bases at J, with 11 bases between. This CDR3 has 15 residues. Germline values: CDR1 LGHNA, CDR2 YSLEER. The CDR3 bases are TGCGCCAGCAGCCAAGAGTCAGCGAGCCCCTACGAGCAGTACTTC. Residues: CASSQESASPYEQYF.

This rearrangement joins TRBV12-3 or TRBV12-4 to TRBJ2-1; TRBD1 might be the D (5 bases). This CDR3 is 13 amino acids long. Trimming took off 6 bases at V and 10 bases at J, with 16 bases between the two ends. CDR3 loop: CASSLSRVGEQFF. The CDR3 DNA is TGTGCCAGCAGCCTATCCAGGGTGGGGGAGCAGTTCTTC.

This clone occurred a few times. This chain uses TRBV14 with TRBJ1-6; no definite D call. V lost 5 bases to trimming and J lost 4 bases, with 12 bases between them. Per germline, CDR1 SGHDN and CDR2 FVKESK. This CDR3 comprises 15 residues. The CDR3 bases are TGTGCCAGCAGCGTTCGAGGCACTTATAATTCACCCCTCCACTTT. Protein sequence: CASSVRGTYNSPLHF.